The present TCR beta chain was sequenced within a study of blood T cells in healthy people across ages. A J-beta primer mix and a sample-barcoded 5' primer were used in a second PCR of roughly 6 to 11 cycles. TCRdb itself ran the 5' RACE reads through MiXCR, one entry per CDR3 protein. The sample holds 580,000 or so distinct CDR3 sequences, around half seen once. Per the germline V gene, CDR1 is MGHDK and CDR2 is SYGVNS. With 8 bases clipped from V and 1 base from J, the junction kept 7 bases outside the gene matches. The CDR3 is 15 amino acids. Study observations and caveats: Without sorted subsets, naive and antigen-experienced compartments could not be conclusively compared.

Concerning this clonotype itself: What it recognizes is unknown.

The V call is TRBV25-1, the J call TRBJ2-2; 7 nucleotides match TRBD2. The TCR comes from a man of 80 years or more in good health. The sequencing sample was made of blood. The CDR3 region has the DNA TGTGCCAGCTCGTCTACTAGCGAGAACACCGGGGAGCTGTTTTTT. Translated: CASSSTSENTGELFF.